Listed below are T cell receptor beta chains from one sample, sequenced in a study of blood T cell repertoires in COVID-19. Profiled with immunoSEQ multiplex PCR; TCRdb holds only in-frame clones, not every one. The sample has about 140,000 clones; 85% to 90% are singletons. Sequencing input: peripheral blood. Receptors originate from a human donor in a cohort sampled during active COVID-19. Both conserved end residues are part of each CDR3. A D gene is named only where the DNA matches it firmly.

>.|TRBJ2-5|TRBV2
CASIAVNQETQYF
TGTGCCAGCATAGCCGTAAACCAAGAGACCCAGTACTTC
>TRBD1|TRBJ2-7|TRBV9
CASSGGQGSSYEQYF
TGTGCCAGCAGCGGGGGACAGGGGTCCTCCTACGAGCAGTACTTC
>.|TRBJ1-6|TRBV2
CASSVTEYNSPLHF
TGTGCCAGCAGTGTGACAGAGTATAATTCACCCCTCCACTTT
>TRBD1|TRBJ1-4|TRBV4-1
CASSQHDRGSTNEKLFF
TGCGCCAGCAGCCAACACGACAGGGGCTCAACTAATGAAAAACTGTTTTTT
>.|TRBJ1-4|TRBV3-1/TRBV3-2
CASSQTGSPGEKLFF
TGTGCCAGCAGCCAAACCGGGTCCCCCGGGGAAAAACTGTTTTTT
>TRBD2|TRBJ2-3|TRBV7-2
CASSLAQLAGPKDTQYF
TGTGCCAGCAGCTTAGCGCAACTAGCGGGACCGAAAGATACGCAGTATTTT
>.|TRBJ2-5|TRBV5-1
CASSLAGRGMQETQYF
TGCGCCAGCAGCTTGGCTGGGCGGGGCATGCAAGAGACCCAGTACTTC
>.|TRBJ2-1|TRBV18
CASSPRIGSYNEQFF
TGTGCCAGCTCACCACGAATCGGGTCCTACAATGAGCAGTTCTTC
>.|TRBJ1-6|TRBV7-9
CASGPRGGGSPLHF
TGTGCCAGCGGACCTCGGGGAGGCGGTTCACCCCTCCACTTT
>TRBD2|TRBJ2-7|TRBV27
CASRRAGVGEQYF
TGTGCCAGCAGACGAGCGGGAGTGGGTGAGCAGTACTTC
>.|TRBJ1-6|TRBV5-1
CASSLSENSPLHF
TGCGCCAGCAGCTTGAGTGAGAATTCACCCCTCCACTTT